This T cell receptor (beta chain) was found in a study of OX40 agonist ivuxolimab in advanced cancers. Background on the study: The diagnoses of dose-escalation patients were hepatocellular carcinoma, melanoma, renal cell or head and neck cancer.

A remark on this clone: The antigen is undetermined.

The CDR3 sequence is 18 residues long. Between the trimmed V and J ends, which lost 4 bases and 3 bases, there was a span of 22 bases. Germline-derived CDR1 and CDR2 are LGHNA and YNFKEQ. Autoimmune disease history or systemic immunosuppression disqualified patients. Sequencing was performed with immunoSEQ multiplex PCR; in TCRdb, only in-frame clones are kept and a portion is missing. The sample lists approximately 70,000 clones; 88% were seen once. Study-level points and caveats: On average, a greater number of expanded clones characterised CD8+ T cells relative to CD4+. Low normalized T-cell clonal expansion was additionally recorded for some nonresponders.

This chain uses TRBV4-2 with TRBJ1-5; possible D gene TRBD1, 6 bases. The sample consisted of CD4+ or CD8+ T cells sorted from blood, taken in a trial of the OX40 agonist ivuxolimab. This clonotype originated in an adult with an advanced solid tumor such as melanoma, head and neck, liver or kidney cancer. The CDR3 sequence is CASSLSGGPVSANQPQHF. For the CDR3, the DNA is TGTGCCAGCAGCCTCTCTGGGGGCCCCGTAAGTGCCAATCAGCCCCAGCATTTT.